A single sample is the source of the 22 T cell receptor beta chains below, sequenced in a study of blood T cell repertoires in COVID-19 (TCRdb year 2020). Library preparation was by the immunoSEQ multiplex PCR assay. The table was pulled from immuneACCESS by TCRdb, which kept in-frame rearrangements only. Such tables lose some clones; where checked, under half of the loss comes from unresolved V genes, and the rest has no known cause. In this sample the table shows under 150,000 clones, 65% to 85% of which occur a single time. The ten biggest clones cover around 1.5% of the sample. The sequencing input was peripheral blood. The receptor set was obtained from a man over 45 with acute or convalescent COVID-19.

The V gene is TRBV19, the J gene TRBJ1-2; the match to TRBD1 covers 7 bases. V gave up 3 bases and J gave up 4 bases; unmatched junction bases: 2. Germline CDR1 reads LNHDA; CDR2 reads SQIVND (reference sequence). The CDR3 spans 13 residues. This CDR3 is CASSMPGGYGYTF. The CDR3 DNA is TGTGCCAGTAGTATGCCAGGGGGCTATGGCTACACCTTC.

This sequence joins TRBV5-1 and TRBJ1-2, with 9 bases fitting TRBD1. This CDR3 contains 13 residues. CDR1 SGHRS and CDR2 YFSETQ come from the germline V gene. V lost 4 bases and J lost 5; bases outside the gene matches: 3. CDR3 residues: CASSPGQGYGYTF. In DNA form, the CDR3 reads TGCGCCAGCAGCCCGGGACAGGGATATGGCTACACCTTC.

A few counts support this clone. The chain couples TRBV2 to TRBJ1-1; 7 bases are shared with TRBD1. CDR1 SNHLY and CDR2 FYNNEI come from the germline V gene. Trimming cost V 6 bases and J 0 bases; bases outside gene matches: 10. The CDR3 spans 16 residues. CDR3 in DNA: TGTGCCAGCAGCGTTCCCACAGGGGTAATGAACACTGAAGCTTTCTTT. Residues: CASSVPTGVMNTEAFF.

This clone occurred a few times. This chain uses TRBV5-1 with TRBJ2-7; 8 positions agree with TRBD1. Germline CDR1 is SGHRS and CDR2 is YFSETQ. CDR3 length: 15 residues. J was trimmed by 7 bases and V by 4 bases; bases with no gene match: 13. This CDR3 is CASSGPQGAYGEQYF. Here the CDR3 DNA reads TGCGCCAGCAGCGGGCCCCAGGGGGCCTACGGAGAGCAGTACTTC.

The J gene is TRBJ1-5, the V gene TRBV28; possible D gene TRBD1, 5 bases. This CDR3 has 16 residues. The V end lost 5 bases, the J end lost 0 bases, and 14 bases lay between the germline ends. The germline gives CDR1 MDHEN, CDR2 SYDVKM. CDR3 sequence (DNA): TGTGCCAGCAGTACAGACAGAGGATATAGCAATCAGCCCCAGCATTTT. It specifies CASSTDRGYSNQPQHF.

The chain couples TRBV7-9 to TRBJ2-2; TRBD1 aligns across 7 bases. The CDR3 has 18 amino acids. V lost 5 bases to trimming and J lost 0 bases; unmatched junction nucleotides: 12. Germline V gene lookup returns CDR1 SEHNR and CDR2 FQNEAQ (reference sequence). In DNA form, the CDR3 reads TGTGCCAGCAGCCTACGACAGGGCTGGAACGCGAACACCGGGGAGCTGTTTTTT. This translates into CASSLRQGWNANTGELFF. The full variable domain, completed using reference TRBV7-9 and TRBJ2-2, is DTGVSQNPRHKITKRGQNVTFRCDPISEHNRLYWYRQTLGQGPEFLTYFQNEAQLEKSRLLSDRFSAERPKGSFSTLEIQRTEQGDSAMYLCASSLRQGWNANTGELFFGEGSRLTVL.

This chain links TRBV5-1 with TRBJ2-3, with D possibly being TRBD2 (7 bases). This CDR3 contains 16 residues. Trimming cost V 0 bases and J 2 bases, with 13 bases left between them. Looked up from germline, CDR1 is SGHRS and CDR2 is YFSETQ. In DNA form, the CDR3 reads TGCGCCAGCAGCTTGGAGGGGGGGACCAACACAGATACGCAGTATTTT. Translating gives CASSLEGGTNTDTQYF.

V gene TRBV28 combines with J gene TRBJ2-7; 11 bases agree with TRBD1. Germline V gives CDR1 MDHEN, CDR2 SYDVKM. The CDR3 spans 14 residues. After removal of 3 bases from V and 2 bases from J, the junction contained 0 bases not matched to a gene. CDR3 residues: CASSLDRGPYEQYF. As DNA, the CDR3 is TGTGCCAGCAGTTTGGACAGGGGGCCCTACGAGCAGTACTTC.

The chain links TRBV15 to TRBJ2-1, with 12 bases fitting TRBD2. CDR1 is LNHNV and CDR2 is YYDKDF in the germline V gene (reference sequence). The trim removed 3 bases at V and 5 bases at J, leaving 2 bases unmatched. This CDR3 is built from 15 residues. The CDR3 region has the DNA TGTGCCACCAGCAGCCGACTAGCGGGGGACAATGAGCAGTTCTTC. Translating gives CATSSRLAGDNEQFF. The full variable domain, rest sourced from reference TRBV15 and TRBJ2-1, is DAMVIQNPRYQVTQFGKPVTLSCSQTLNHNVMYWYQQKSSQAPKLLFHYYDKDFNNEADTPDNFQSRRPNTSFCFLDIRSPGLGDTAMYLCATSSRLAGDNEQFFGPGTRLTVL.

This chain joins TRBV19 and TRBJ2-7; 11 bases line up with TRBD1. This CDR3 comprises 15 residues. Trimming took 4 bases from V and 3 from J; bases not matched to a gene: 5. CDR1 LNHDA and CDR2 SQIVND come from the germline V gene (reference sequence). The CDR3 loop reads CASSSRDRGVYEQYF. The DNA for the CDR3 is TGTGCCAGTAGTAGCCGGGACAGGGGGGTCTACGAGCAGTACTTC.

This rearrangement joins TRBV6-5 to TRBJ1-1; the D is unclear. The V and J ends lost 6 bases and 3 bases respectively, with 8 bases between them. The CDR3 extends over 12 amino acids. Germline V gene data show CDR1 as MNHEY and CDR2 as SVGAGI. The CDR3 reads CASSFRYTEAFF. For the CDR3, the DNA is TGTGCCAGCAGCTTCAGGTACACTGAAGCTTTCTTT.

This clone was counted a single time. The rearrangement links TRBV5-4 to TRBJ1-2, with D unclear. This CDR3 region has 15 residues. Trimming left V 1 base short and J 6 bases short, with 16 bases between. The germline V gene encodes CDR1 SGHNT and CDR2 YYREEE (reference sequence). This CDR3 is CASSLFSREMNGYTF. The CDR3 DNA reads TGTGCCAGCAGCTTGTTTTCCCGGGAGATGAATGGCTACACCTTC.

This chain joins TRBV28 and TRBJ1-4; D not resolved. This CDR3 has 14 amino acids. Trimming cost V 5 bases and J 6 bases, with 13 bases left between them. Germline V gene sequence: CDR1 MDHEN, CDR2 SYDVKM. DNA for the CDR3: TGTGCCAGCAGTCTCACGACCGGAGATGAAAAACTGTTTTTT. Amino acid sequence: CASSLTTGDEKLFF.

V usage is TRBV24-1 and J usage is TRBJ2-5, with D perhaps TRBD2 (6 bases). The CDR3 has 12 residues. The ends were cut back, 7 bases at V and 5 bases at J, with 10 bases in the middle. Germline V gene sequence: CDR1 KGHDR, CDR2 SFDVKD. CDR3: CATSDGGETQYF. In DNA form, the CDR3 reads TGTGCCACCAGCGACGGAGGGGAGACCCAGTACTTC.

The chain uses TRBV28 and TRBJ1-1; the D gene is possibly TRBD1 (6 bases). Per germline, CDR1 MDHEN and CDR2 SYDVKM. The CDR3 runs to 12 residues. V lost 3 bases and J lost 7, with 9 bases in between. Here the CDR3 reads CASSFGQLEAFF. CDR3 nucleotides: TGTGCCAGCAGTTTCGGACAGCTTGAAGCTTTCTTT.

The J gene is TRBJ2-2, the V gene TRBV29-1; D ambiguous. CDR1 SQVTM and CDR2 ANQGSEA come from the germline V gene. V lost 3 bases to trimming and J lost 1 base, with 9 bases between them. The CDR3 spans 14 residues. The DNA of the CDR3 is TGCAGCGTTGAGGGTCCAGGGAACACCGGGGAGCTGTTTTTT. Its protein is CSVEGPGNTGELFF.

The chain has TRBV19 and TRBJ1-5; 8 bases map to TRBD1. The junction had 18 bases not matched to a gene; V was cut back by 3 bases and J by 11 bases. Germline CDR1 is LNHDA and CDR2 is SQIVND (reference sequence). This CDR3 has 17 residues. DNA for the CDR3: TGTGCCAGTAGTATTACCCCGGGACAGGCCCCCATCGGGTCCCAGCATTTT. Translating it yields CASSITPGQAPIGSQHF. Drawing the rest from reference TRBV19 and TRBJ1-5, the complete variable domain is DGGITQSPKYLFRKEGQNVTLSCEQNLNHDAMYWYRQDPGQGLRLIYYSQIVNDFQKGDIAEGYSVSREKKESFPLTVTSAQKNPTAFYLCASSITPGQAPIGSQHFGDGTRLSIL.

This clone has only one observation. The chain is built from TRBV19 and TRBJ1-2; D is undetermined. This CDR3 contains 12 residues. Trimming took 6 bases from V and 4 from J, leaving 9 bases between them. Germline V CDR1 and CDR2: LNHDA, SQIVND (reference sequence). CDR3 coding DNA: TGTGCCAGTAGCACCCAGTTCTATGGCTACACCTTC. It specifies CASSTQFYGYTF.

This rearrangement joins TRBV7-9 to TRBJ1-1, with TRBD1 matching 8 bases. The CDR3 totals 15 residues. The germline CDR1 and CDR2 sequences are SEHNR and FQNEAQ (reference sequence). Trimming removed 5 bases from V and 1 base from J; junction bases left unmatched: 6. The CDR3 region is CASSLRQGTNTEAFF. For the CDR3, the DNA is TGTGCCAGCAGCCTCAGACAGGGGACGAACACTGAAGCTTTCTTT.

The chain has TRBV6-5 and TRBJ1-2, with 8 nucleotides matching TRBD1. Unmatched junction bases numbered 3, after V lost 2 bases and J lost 1 base. From germline, CDR1 is MNHEY and CDR2 SVGAGI. The CDR3 runs to 15 residues. The chain's CDR3 is CASSYDRGDNYGYTF. CDR3 DNA sequence: TGTGCCAGCAGTTACGACAGGGGCGATAACTATGGCTACACCTTC.

This clone has more than one count but fewer than ten. The chain recombines TRBV6-6 with TRBJ1-2; perhaps TRBD1 as D (6 bases). The CDR3 is made up of 14 amino acids. Germline-derived CDR1 and CDR2 are MNHNY and SVGAGI (reference sequence). V was clipped by 5 bases and J by 0 bases, with 10 bases between them. Here the CDR3 DNA reads TGTGCCAGCAGTCAACGACAGGCTAACTATGGCTACACCTTC. Its translation: CASSQRQANYGYTF.

The chain combines TRBV2 with TRBJ1-1, with D perhaps TRBD1 (6 bases). The CDR3 loop spans 15 amino acids. Germline V CDR1 and CDR2: SNHLY, FYNNEI. V lost 1 base and J lost 0, with 9 bases in between. CDR3 nucleotides: TGTGCCAGCAGTGAAGTCGGACAGCTGAACACTGAAGCTTTCTTT. Residues: CASSEVGQLNTEAFF.